The 8 T cell receptor beta chains below were found in one sample sequenced in a study of blood T cell repertoires in COVID-19. Assay used: immunoSEQ multiplex PCR; TCRdb lists only in-frame clones, some missing. Found here are roughly 420,000 clones, approximately 88% of them singletons; the top ten hold around 0.95%. Source material: PBMCs or T cells enriched from blood (not recorded which). The origin of the receptors is a woman in her thirties with acute COVID-19.

This chain joins TRBV7-3 and TRBJ2-1; D is ambiguous. Germline CDR1 reads SGHTA; CDR2 reads FQGTGA. This CDR3 has 13 amino acids. With 5 bases removed from V and 5 bases from J, the gap between germline ends came to 10 bases. The CDR3 spells CASSAQANNEQFF. The CDR3 DNA follows: TGTGCCAGCAGCGCCCAGGCAAACAATGAGCAGTTCTTC.

This chain joins TRBV19 and TRBJ1-2; no clear D gene. Germline lookup yields CDR1 LNHDA and CDR2 SQIVND (reference sequence). The CDR3 covers 14 residues. The germline V and J ends were trimmed by 7 bases and 4 bases, with 16 bases remaining between them. The CDR3 here is CASTAGSLPYGYTF. CDR3 in DNA: TGTGCCAGTACCGCCGGGAGTTTGCCCTATGGCTACACCTTC.

The chain links TRBV7-6 to TRBJ1-3, with TRBD1 matching over 7 bases. The CDR3 covers 15 residues. Germline V gene lookup returns CDR1 SGHVS and CDR2 FNYEAQ. Losses at the gene ends were 5 bases for V and 4 bases for J; bases not matched to a gene: 8. The CDR3 DNA reads TGTGCCAGCAGCCAACTCGACAGGGTCGGAAACACCATATATTTT. This encodes CASSQLDRVGNTIYF. The entire variable domain, with the rest obtained from reference TRBV7-6 and TRBJ1-3, is as follows: GAGVSQSPRYKVTKRGQDVALRCDPISGHVSLYWYRQALGQGPEFLTYFNYEAQQDKSGLPNDRFSAERPEGSISTLTIQRTEQRDSAMYRCASSQLDRVGNTIYFGEGSWLTVV.

This chain connects TRBV10-1 to TRBJ2-1; TRBD2 matches 8 bases. The CDR3 loop spans 17 amino acids. After removal of 6 bases from V and 5 bases from J, the junction contained 15 bases not matched to a gene. Germline CDR1 reads WNHNN; CDR2 reads SYGVQD (reference sequence). CDR3: CASSPSVAGIPDNEQFF. CDR3 sequence (DNA): TGCGCCAGCAGCCCCTCGGTAGCGGGGATTCCAGACAATGAGCAGTTCTTC.

This chain uses TRBV19 with TRBJ2-3; TRBD1 matches 8 bases. CDR1 is LNHDA, CDR2 SQIVND, per germline (reference sequence). CDR3 length: 15 amino acids. The V and J ends lost 3 bases and 0 bases, in that order; junction bases with no gene match: 2. The CDR3 protein is CASSIRQGSTDTQYF. CDR3 nucleotide sequence: TGTGCCAGTAGTATCAGACAGGGGAGCACAGATACGCAGTATTTT.

DNA for the CDR3: TGTGCCTGGAGTGTATTCGTGAGCTCCTACAATGAGCAGTTCTTC. This sequence encodes CAWSVFVSSYNEQFF. The rearrangement links TRBV30 to TRBJ2-1; D unresolved. CDR1 and CDR2 from the germline V gene are GTSNPN and SVGIG (reference sequence). V lost 0 bases and J 0 bases, leaving 9 bases between the germline ends. CDR3 length: 15 residues.

A single count supports this clone. The chain is built from TRBV6-5 and TRBJ1-1, with D tentatively TRBD1 (6 bases). Trimming removed 1 base at V and 5 bases at J, with 17 bases between. Germline-derived CDR1 and CDR2 are MNHEY and SVGAGI. The CDR3 is 16 amino acids. The CDR3 loop is CASSYFYRQGKTEAFF. The CDR3 bases are TGTGCCAGCAGTTACTTTTATCGGCAGGGGAAGACTGAAGCTTTCTTT.

This rearrangement joins TRBV5-1 to TRBJ2-1, with D tentatively TRBD2 (6 bases). V lost 4 bases and J 0 bases, leaving 14 bases between the germline ends. The CDR3 is made up of 16 amino acids. Germline values: CDR1 SGHRS, CDR2 YFSETQ. CDR3: CASSLGDFSSYNEQFF. The CDR3 coding sequence is TGCGCCAGCAGCCTAGGGGACTTTAGCTCCTACAATGAGCAGTTCTTC.